The clone carrying this TCR beta chain was observed many times. PBMCs, at least 7 million per sample, were isolated. The data stem from a study of blood T cells in healthy people across ages. V lost 3 bases to trimming and J lost 5 bases; unmatched junction nucleotides: 7. The CDR3 consists of 15 residues. Per the germline V gene, CDR1 is LGHDT and CDR2 is YNNKEL (reference sequence). Using a J-beta primer mix together with a sample-barcoded 5' primer, a second PCR was run for roughly 7 to 11 cycles. TCRdb processed the 5' RACE reads anew with MiXCR; each CDR3 protein has one entry. The sample shows around 900,000 distinct CDR3 sequences, 29% of them seen only once.

This TCR came from an elderly woman in good health. V gene TRBV3-1 combines with J gene TRBJ2-5; 9 bases are shared with TRBD2. The sample consisted of blood. The CDR3 coding sequence is TGTGCCAGCAGCCAGGGGACTAGCTGGAGTGAGACCCAGTACTTC. Translating it yields CASSQGTSWSETQYF.